What follows are 6 T cell receptor beta chains derived from one specimen sequenced in a study of T cells after posttransplantation cyclophosphamide. Some clones are missing from TCRdb's copy, which holds only in-frame ones; the method was immunoSEQ multiplex PCR. This set yields about 12,000 clones and no singletons; the top ten hold about 24%. Treatment was busulfan-fludarabine conditioning, a marrow graft, and cyclophosphamide on days +3 and +4. The sample consisted of PBMCs, taken after allogeneic stem cell transplant with posttransplant cyclophosphamide. These receptors were collected from a female patient aged 40-50 years who received an allogeneic stem cell transplant from an unrelated donor, was CMV-positive, and had acute GVHD only. Some of the T cells might come from the graft donor.

This clone was seen ten or more times. The rearrangement links TRBV18 to TRBJ2-7; D is possibly TRBD2 (5 bases). The CDR3 runs to 13 residues. V lost 2 bases and J 3 bases, leaving 8 bases between the germline ends. The germline V gene has CDR1 KGHSH and CDR2 LQKENI. CDR3 amino acids: CASSPRGNYEQYF. The CDR3 DNA follows: TGTGCCAGCTCACCAAGAGGGAACTACGAGCAGTACTTC.

This clone occurred many times. This rearrangement joins TRBV7-8 to TRBJ1-5; 9 positions agree with TRBD1. The V segment lost 5 bases and the J segment 1 base; nucleotides outside the gene matches: 6. This CDR3 comprises 16 residues. Germline values: CDR1 SGHVS, CDR2 FQNEAQ. The CDR3 here is CASSGPTGGSNQPQHF. Written as DNA, the CDR3 is TGTGCCAGCAGCGGCCCGACAGGGGGGAGCAATCAGCCCCAGCATTTT.

This clone was seen more than once but under ten times. The rearrangement uses TRBV28 and TRBJ2-3, with 8 bases lining up with TRBD2. The CDR3 spans 12 residues. Germline V gene lookup returns CDR1 MDHEN and CDR2 SYDVKM. The CDR3 sequence: CATGGFTDTQYF. In DNA, the CDR3 is TGTGCAACGGGGGGGTTCACAGATACGCAGTATTTT. The full variable domain, completed using reference TRBV28 and TRBJ2-3, is DVKVTQSSRYLVKRTGEKVFLECVQDMDHENMFWYRQDPGLGLRLIYFSYDVKMKEKGDIPEGYSVSREKKERFSLILESASTNQTSMYLCATGGFTDTQYFGPGTRLTVL.

This clone has ten or more counts. This sequence joins TRBV28 and TRBJ1-2; D is possibly TRBD1 (5 bases). This CDR3 comprises 12 residues. Germline V CDR1 and CDR2: MDHEN, SYDVKM. V was pared by 6 bases and J by 5 bases, with 10 bases between. The CDR3 region is CASRLGGYGYTF. In DNA form, the CDR3 reads TGTGCCAGCAGACTGGGGGGATATGGCTACACCTTC.

The V gene is TRBV9, the J gene TRBJ2-1; the match to TRBD1 covers 8 bases. Germline V CDR1 and CDR2: SGDLS, YYNGEE. V lost 4 bases, J lost 5 bases, and 8 bases stayed unmatched. There are 15 residues in the CDR3. The CDR3 region has the DNA TGTGCCAGCAGCTCTCCGGGACAGGTAAACAATGAGCAGTTCTTC. It yields the protein CASSSPGQVNNEQFF.

This CDR3 reads CASSPGQGPARPYEQYF. CDR3 DNA sequence: TGTGCCAGCAGTCCGGGACAGGGGCCCGCACGACCCTACGAGCAGTACTTC. The gene calls are TRBV9 and TRBJ2-7; 10 nucleotides line up with TRBD1. After removal of 5 bases from V and 2 bases from J, the junction contained 13 bases not matched to a gene. The V gene's germline CDR1 is SGDLS and CDR2 YYNGEE. The CDR3 spans 17 residues.